This T cell receptor beta chain came from a study of coeliac disease. Overall study findings and caveats: In active celiac disease, intraepithelial and lamina propria TRB and TRG repertoires were less clonal than controls.

Measured with immunoSEQ multiplex PCR; TCRdb has only the in-frame clones, and not every one. The data show approximately 6,700 clones, 65% to 80% seen once. This clone occurred a few times. The antigen is unknown. Germline-derived CDR1 and CDR2 are SGHVS and FQNEAQ. V gave up 5 bases and J gave up 4 bases, with 17 bases separating them. The CDR3 runs to 15 residues. The receptor comes from a woman in her late teens or twenties with active celiac disease. The sample consisted of lamina propria lymphocytes from the gut. The chain uses TRBV7-8 and TRBJ1-1; D perhaps matches TRBD1 (6 bases). Written as DNA, the CDR3 is TGTGCCAGCAGCCACGGAAATAGGGGGGGCACTGAAGCTTTCTTT. It specifies CASSHGNRGGTEAFF.